This T cell receptor (beta chain) came from a study of T cell repertoires in cytomegalovirus infection. Study-level findings and limits: CMV-specific HLA-C-restricted TCR beta clonotypes dominated the ex vivo response.

This clonotype came up many times. Its antigen is unknown. Each CDR3 protein is one row after TCRdb ran MiXCR on the reads. The data hold about 260,000 distinct CDR3 sequences, with 9.1% observed a single time. There are 15 residues in the CDR3. The germline V gene encodes CDR1 SGHVS and CDR2 FNYEAQ. The J segment lost 7 bases and the V segment lost 4 bases, leaving 10 bases of the junction unmatched. Sequenced material: PBMCs. This chain links TRBV7-6 with TRBJ1-5; TRBD1 matches at 7 bases. The sequence derives from a human donor in good health (CMV status not recorded). Some clones in this sample may be carry-over from other donors' samples. The CDR3, as DNA: TGTGCCAGCAGCTCCCAGACAGGGAGGGGGCAGCCCCAGCATTTT. Amino acids: CASSSQTGRGQPQHF.